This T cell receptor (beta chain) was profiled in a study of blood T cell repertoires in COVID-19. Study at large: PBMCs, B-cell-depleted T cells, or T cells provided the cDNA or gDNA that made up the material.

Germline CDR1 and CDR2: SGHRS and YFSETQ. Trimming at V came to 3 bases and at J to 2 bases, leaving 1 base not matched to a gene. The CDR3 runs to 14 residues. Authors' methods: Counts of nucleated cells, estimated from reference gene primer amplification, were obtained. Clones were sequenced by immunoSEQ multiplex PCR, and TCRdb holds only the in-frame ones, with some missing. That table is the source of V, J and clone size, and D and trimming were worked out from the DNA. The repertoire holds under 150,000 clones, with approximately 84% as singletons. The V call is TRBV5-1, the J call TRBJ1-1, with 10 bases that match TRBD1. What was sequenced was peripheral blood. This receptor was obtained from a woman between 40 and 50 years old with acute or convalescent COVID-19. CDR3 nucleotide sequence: TGCGCCAGCAGCTGGGACAGGGGAAACACTGAAGCTTTCTTT. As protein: CASSWDRGNTEAFF.